This record covers a single T cell receptor beta chain. V was pared by 1 base and J by 5 bases, with 4 bases of the junction left unmatched. CDR3 length: 16 amino acids. Germline CDR1 reads LGHNA; CDR2 reads YSLEER. Amplification used 60 Vbeta primers and 13 Jbeta primers. TCRdb's table, derived via immunoSEQ multiplex PCR, lists solely in-frame clones and lacks some. This table has 150,000 or so clones, roughly four fifths appearing once. The data stem from a study of cytomegalovirus exposure and HLA in healthy donors. Sequencing was carried out using PBMCs. The rearrangement links TRBV4-3 to TRBJ2-3, with 12 bases matching TRBD2. The receptor's source is a male donor in good health and CMV-seronegative. CDR3 in amino acids: CASSQVASGGVDTQYF. The CDR3, as DNA: TGCGCCAGCAGCCAAGTGGCTAGCGGGGGGGTAGATACGCAGTATTTT.